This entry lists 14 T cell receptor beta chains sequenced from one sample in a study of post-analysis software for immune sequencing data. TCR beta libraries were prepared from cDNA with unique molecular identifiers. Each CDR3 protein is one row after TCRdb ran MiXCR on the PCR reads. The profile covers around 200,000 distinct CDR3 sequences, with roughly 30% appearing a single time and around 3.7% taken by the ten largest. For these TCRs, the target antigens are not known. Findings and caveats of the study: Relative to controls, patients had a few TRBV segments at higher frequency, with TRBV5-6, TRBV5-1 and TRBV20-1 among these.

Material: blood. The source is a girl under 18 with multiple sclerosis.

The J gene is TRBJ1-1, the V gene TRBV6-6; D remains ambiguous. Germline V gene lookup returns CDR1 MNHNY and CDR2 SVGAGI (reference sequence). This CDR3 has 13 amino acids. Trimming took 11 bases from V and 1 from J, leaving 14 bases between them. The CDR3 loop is CAASGEKNTEAFF. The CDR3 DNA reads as TGTGCCGCCTCTGGGGAGAAGAACACTGAAGCTTTCTTT.

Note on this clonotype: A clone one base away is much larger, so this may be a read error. CDR3 residues: CASSWDRGSTDTRYF. The CDR3 region has the DNA TGCGCCAGCAGCTGGGACAGGGGAAGCACAGATACGCGGTATTTT. The gene calls are TRBV5-1 and TRBJ2-3; 10 bases map to TRBD1. Germline loops: CDR1 SGHRS, CDR2 YFSETQ. CDR3 length: 15 amino acids.

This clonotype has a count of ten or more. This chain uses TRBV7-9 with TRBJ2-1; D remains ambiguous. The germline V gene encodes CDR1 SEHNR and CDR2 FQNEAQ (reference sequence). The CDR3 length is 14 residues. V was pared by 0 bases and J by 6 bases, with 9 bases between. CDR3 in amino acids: CASSLAPPPNEQFF. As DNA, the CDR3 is TGTGCCAGCAGCTTAGCGCCACCTCCCAATGAGCAGTTCTTC.

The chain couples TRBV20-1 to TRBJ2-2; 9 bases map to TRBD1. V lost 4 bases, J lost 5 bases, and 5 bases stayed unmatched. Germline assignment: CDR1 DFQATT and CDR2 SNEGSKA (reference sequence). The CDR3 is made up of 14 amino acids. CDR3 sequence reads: CSAINRGLTGELFF. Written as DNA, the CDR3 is TGCAGTGCTATTAACAGGGGGCTAACCGGGGAGCTGTTTTTT.

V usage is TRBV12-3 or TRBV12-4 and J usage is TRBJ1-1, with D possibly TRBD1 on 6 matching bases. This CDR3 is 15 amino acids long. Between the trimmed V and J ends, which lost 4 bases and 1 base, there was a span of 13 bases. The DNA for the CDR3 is TGTGCCAGCAGTTACAGGGCCGCTGGGAACACTGAAGCTTTCTTT. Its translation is CASSYRAAGNTEAFF.

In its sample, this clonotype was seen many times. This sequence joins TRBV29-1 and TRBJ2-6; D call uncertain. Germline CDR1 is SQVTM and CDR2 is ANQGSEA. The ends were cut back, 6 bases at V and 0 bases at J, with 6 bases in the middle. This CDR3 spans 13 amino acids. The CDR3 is CSVVSSGANVLTF. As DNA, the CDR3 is TGCAGCGTAGTAAGCTCTGGGGCCAACGTCCTGACTTTC.

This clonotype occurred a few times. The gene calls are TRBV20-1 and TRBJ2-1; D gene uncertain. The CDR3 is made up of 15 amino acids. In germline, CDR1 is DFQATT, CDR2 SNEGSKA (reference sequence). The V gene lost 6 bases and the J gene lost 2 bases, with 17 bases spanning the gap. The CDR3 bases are TGCAGTGCCAGGAGTGGGCGTTCGACCTACAATGAGCAGTTCTTC. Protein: CSARSGRSTYNEQFF.

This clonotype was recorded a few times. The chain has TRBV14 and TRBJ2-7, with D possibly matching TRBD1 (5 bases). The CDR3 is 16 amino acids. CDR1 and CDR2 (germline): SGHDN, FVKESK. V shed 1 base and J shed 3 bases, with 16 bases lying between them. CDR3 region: CASSQVGPVKGYEQYF. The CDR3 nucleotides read TGTGCCAGCAGCCAAGTGGGGCCAGTTAAAGGCTACGAGCAGTACTTC.

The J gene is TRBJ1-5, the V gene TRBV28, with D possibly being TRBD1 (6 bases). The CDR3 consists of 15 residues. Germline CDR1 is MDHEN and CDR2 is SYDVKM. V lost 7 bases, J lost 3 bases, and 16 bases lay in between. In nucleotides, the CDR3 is TGTGCCAGCATATTGGCAGGGGCCCTCAATCAGCCCCAGCATTTT. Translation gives CASILAGALNQPQHF.

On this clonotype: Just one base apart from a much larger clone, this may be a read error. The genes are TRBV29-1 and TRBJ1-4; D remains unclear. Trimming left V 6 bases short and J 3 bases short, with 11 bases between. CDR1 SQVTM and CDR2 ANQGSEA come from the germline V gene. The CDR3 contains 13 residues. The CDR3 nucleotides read TGCAGCGTGCCGGGTTCGGCTAATGAAAAACTGTTTTTT. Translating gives CSVPGSANEKLFF.

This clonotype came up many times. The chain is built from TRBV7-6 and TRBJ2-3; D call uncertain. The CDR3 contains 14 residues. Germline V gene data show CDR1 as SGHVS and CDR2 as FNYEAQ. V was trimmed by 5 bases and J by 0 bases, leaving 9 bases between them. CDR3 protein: CASSADTSTDTQYF. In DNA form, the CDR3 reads TGTGCCAGCAGCGCTGACACGAGCACAGATACGCAGTATTTT.

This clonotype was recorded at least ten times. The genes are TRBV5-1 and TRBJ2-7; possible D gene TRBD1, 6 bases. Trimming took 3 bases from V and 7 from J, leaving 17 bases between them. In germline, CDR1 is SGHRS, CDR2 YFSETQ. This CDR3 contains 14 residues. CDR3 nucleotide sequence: TGCGCCAGCAGCTCCCAGACAGGCCAGAGGGAGCAGTACTTC. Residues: CASSSQTGQREQYF.

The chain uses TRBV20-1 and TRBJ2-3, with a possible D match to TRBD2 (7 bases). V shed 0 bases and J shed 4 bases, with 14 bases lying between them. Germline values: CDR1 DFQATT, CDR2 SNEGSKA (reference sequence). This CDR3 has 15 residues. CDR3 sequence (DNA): TGCAGTGCTAGAGATTGGGGGGGGCGGGCAGATACGCAGTATTTT. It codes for CSARDWGGRADTQYF.

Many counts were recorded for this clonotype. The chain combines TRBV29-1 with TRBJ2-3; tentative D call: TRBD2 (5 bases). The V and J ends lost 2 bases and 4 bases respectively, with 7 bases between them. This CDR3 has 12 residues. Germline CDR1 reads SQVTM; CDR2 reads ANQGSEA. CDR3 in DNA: TGCAGCGTTGAATCCGGGGCAGATACGCAGTATTTT. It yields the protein CSVESGADTQYF.